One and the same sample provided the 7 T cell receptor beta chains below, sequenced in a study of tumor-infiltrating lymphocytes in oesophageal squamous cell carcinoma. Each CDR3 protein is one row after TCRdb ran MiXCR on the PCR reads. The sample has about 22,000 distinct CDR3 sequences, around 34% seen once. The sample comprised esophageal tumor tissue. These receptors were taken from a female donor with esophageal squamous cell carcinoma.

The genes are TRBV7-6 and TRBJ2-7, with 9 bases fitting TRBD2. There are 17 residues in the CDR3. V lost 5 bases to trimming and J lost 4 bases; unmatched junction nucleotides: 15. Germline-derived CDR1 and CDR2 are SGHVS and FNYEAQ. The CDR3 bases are TGTGCCAGCAGCGCCCGGGGACAGTGGACTAGCGTGTACGAGCAGTACTTC. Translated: CASSARGQWTSVYEQYF.

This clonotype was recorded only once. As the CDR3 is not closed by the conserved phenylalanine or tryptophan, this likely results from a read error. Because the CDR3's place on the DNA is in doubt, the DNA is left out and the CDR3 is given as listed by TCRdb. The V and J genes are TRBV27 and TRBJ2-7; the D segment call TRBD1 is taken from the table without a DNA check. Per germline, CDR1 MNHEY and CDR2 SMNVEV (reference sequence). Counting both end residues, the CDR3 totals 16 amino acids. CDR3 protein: CASSSPTGLAQIRSTS.

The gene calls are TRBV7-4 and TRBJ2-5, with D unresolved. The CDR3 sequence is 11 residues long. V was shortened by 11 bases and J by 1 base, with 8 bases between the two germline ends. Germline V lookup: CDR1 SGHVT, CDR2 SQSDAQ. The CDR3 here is CACGLQETQYF. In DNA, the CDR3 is TGTGCCTGTGGGCTCCAAGAGACCCAGTACTTC.

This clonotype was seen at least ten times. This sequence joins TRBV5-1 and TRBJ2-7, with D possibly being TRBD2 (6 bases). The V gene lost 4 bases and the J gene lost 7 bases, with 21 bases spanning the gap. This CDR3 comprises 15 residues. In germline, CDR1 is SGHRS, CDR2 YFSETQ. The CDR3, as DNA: TGCGCCAGCAGCCGCGGGACGGACGGGAAACGGGAGCAGTACTTC. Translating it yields CASSRGTDGKREQYF.

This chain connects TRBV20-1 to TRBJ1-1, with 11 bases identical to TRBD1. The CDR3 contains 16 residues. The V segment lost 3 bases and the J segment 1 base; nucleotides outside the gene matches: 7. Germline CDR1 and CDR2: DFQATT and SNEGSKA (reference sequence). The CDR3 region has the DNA TGCAGTGCTAGGGATTGGACAGGGGGCCGGAACACTGAAGCTTTCTTT. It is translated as CSARDWTGGRNTEAFF.

This chain's CDR3 is CASSFRNRGVYGYTF. Written as DNA, the CDR3 is TGTGCCAGCAGTTTTAGAAACAGGGGCGTCTATGGCTACACCTTC. The rearrangement joins TRBV12-3 or TRBV12-4 to TRBJ1-2; TRBD1 matches 7 bases. The CDR3 is made up of 15 amino acids. V shed 3 bases and J 4 bases; nucleotides not matched to a gene: 8.

CDR3 nucleotides: TGTGCCAGCAGTTTACGGGACCCGGGCGGGGGTGAAAAACTGTTTTTT. It translates to CASSLRDPGGGEKLFF. The J gene is TRBJ1-4, the V gene TRBV27; D possibly corresponds to TRBD1 (5 bases). CDR1 and CDR2 from the germline V gene are MNHEY and SMNVEV (reference sequence). V lost 2 bases to trimming and J lost 7 bases, with 17 bases between them. The CDR3 is made up of 16 amino acids.